This T cell receptor beta chain was recovered during a study of blood T cell repertoires in COVID-19. Per the study methods: Scientists estimated how many nucleated cells there were by amplifying reference gene primers. The protocol was immunoSEQ multiplex PCR, while the TCRdb copy is restricted to in-frame clones and leaves out a portion. V and J calls and clone size are given by that table; D and trimming were obtained from the DNA. The repertoire holds over 150,000 clones, with roughly 88% as singletons. The germline gives CDR1 SGDLS, CDR2 YYNGEE. With 7 bases clipped from V and 9 bases from J, the junction kept 2 bases outside the gene matches. This CDR3 contains 11 residues.

The sample was peripheral blood. The TCR sequence derives from a man aged 18 to 29 with COVID-19, enrolled during active disease. The chain combines TRBV9 with TRBJ2-5, with 11 bases matching TRBD2. As DNA, the CDR3 is TGTGCCAGCGGGACTAGCGGTTCCCAGTACTTC. It yields the protein CASGTSGSQYF.